This TCR beta chain was recovered during a study of T cells in Graves' hyperthyroidism and ophthalmopathy. Patients were excluded for uncontrolled infection, other autoimmune disease, pregnancy or lactation. Points from the study as a whole: A model using 13 V-J features told ophthalmopathy apart from stable hyperthyroidism.

Between the trimmed V and J ends, which lost 2 bases and 5 bases, there was a span of 22 bases. From germline, CDR1 is MNHEY and CDR2 SVGEGT. This CDR3 comprises 18 residues. This clonotype was counted ten times or more. Its antigen remains unknown. The source material, RNA transcripts, was used to amplify TCR beta CDR3 regions. First-round RT-PCR of the TCR CDR3 relied on the HTBI primer set. TCRdb itself ran the multiplex PCR reads through MiXCR, one entry per CDR3 protein. The data show roughly 640,000 distinct CDR3 sequences, about 16% seen once. V and J are TRBV6-2 or TRBV6-3 and TRBJ2-1; D assignment may be TRBD1 or TRBD2 (7 bases each). The clonotype originates from a woman aged 40-49 years with Graves' ophthalmopathy. Source material: blood. The CDR3 region has the DNA TGTGCCAGCAGTTACGGAACAGGGGTTAGCGGGCCAGACAATGAGCAGTTCTTC. It specifies CASSYGTGVSGPDNEQFF.